The 29 T cell receptor beta chains listed next were all sequenced from one sample in a study of blood T cell repertoires in COVID-19 (TCRdb year 2020). The receptor library was made with the immunoSEQ multiplex PCR assay. TCRdb took this table from immuneACCESS and kept in-frame rearrangements with V and J called. Such tables lack part of the clones; where checked against another copy, unresolved V genes explain under half of the gap, and the rest is unexplained. Counted in this sample were 150,000 or so clones; 70% to 90% of them appeared once. The ten biggest clones cover around 0.63% of the sample. The specimen was peripheral blood. Source of these receptors: a man in his fifties or sixties with COVID-19, enrolled during active disease.

The count of this clone is one. The chain combines TRBV10-2 with TRBJ1-3; maybe TRBD1 (5 bases). V lost 2 bases and J 0 bases, leaving 8 bases between the germline ends. This CDR3 contains 15 residues. CDR1 is WSHSY, CDR2 SAAADI, per germline. The CDR3 DNA reads as TGCGCCAGCAGTGAGACAGGCCGCTCTGGAAACACCATATATTTT. Its translation is CASSETGRSGNTIYF.

The table lists this clone with a count of one. The chain is built from TRBV29-1 and TRBJ1-2; D not certain. Trimming removed 6 bases from V and 4 bases from J, with 18 bases in between. CDR3 length equals 14 residues. Germline lookup yields CDR1 SQVTM and CDR2 ANQGSEA. CDR3 sequence (DNA): TGCAGCGTAGCTACCCGATTACAGATCTATGGCTACACCTTC. It yields the protein CSVATRLQIYGYTF. Variable domain in full (rest from reference TRBV29-1 and TRBJ1-2): SAVISQKPSRDICQRGTSLTIQCQVDSQVTMMFWYRQQPGQSLTLIATANQGSEATYESGFVIDKFPISRPNLTFSTLTVSNMSPEDSSIYLCSVATRLQIYGYTFGSGTRLTVV.

The chain links TRBV5-1 to TRBJ1-4, with D unresolved. There are 14 residues in the CDR3. CDR1 and CDR2 (germline): SGHRS, YFSETQ. Between the trimmed V and J ends, which lost 0 bases and 5 bases, there was a span of 8 bases. This chain's CDR3 is CASSLDFSNEKLFF. The CDR3 DNA sequence: TGCGCCAGCAGCTTGGACTTCTCGAATGAAAAACTGTTTTTT.

This rearrangement joins TRBV10-2 to TRBJ2-3; maybe TRBD2 (6 bases). The CDR3 runs to 14 residues. The germline V gene encodes CDR1 WSHSY and CDR2 SAAADI. The ends were cut back, 3 bases at V and 0 bases at J, with 7 bases in the middle. The CDR3 region is CASSDSGSTDTQYF. The CDR3 DNA sequence: TGCGCCAGCAGTGATAGCGGTAGCACAGATACGCAGTATTTT.

V and J are TRBV7-9 and TRBJ2-2, with 12 bases identical to TRBD2. The length of the CDR3 is 18 residues. Germline V gene lookup returns CDR1 SEHNR and CDR2 FQNEAQ (reference sequence). V shed 6 bases, J shed 4 bases, and the junction held 12 bases outside the gene matches. In DNA form, the CDR3 reads TGTGCCAGCAGAGAAGGGGCTAGCGGGAGGGCCGGCACCGGGGAGCTGTTTTTT. Translation gives CASREGASGRAGTGELFF. The variable domain in full, completed from reference TRBV7-9 and TRBJ2-2, reads DTGVSQNPRHKITKRGQNVTFRCDPISEHNRLYWYRQTLGQGPEFLTYFQNEAQLEKSRLLSDRFSAERPKGSFSTLEIQRTEQGDSAMYLCASREGASGRAGTGELFFGEGSRLTVL.

The rearrangement uses TRBV6-5 and TRBJ1-4; weak D call: TRBD1 (6 bases). CDR1 and CDR2 (germline): MNHEY, SVGAGI. Trimming pared 0 bases from V and 4 bases from J, leaving 9 bases between. This CDR3 region has 15 residues. The CDR3 DNA follows: TGTGCCAGCAGTTACTCGGACAGATATAATGAAAAACTGTTTTTT. Its translation is CASSYSDRYNEKLFF.

There are a few counts of this clone. The gene calls are TRBV28 and TRBJ2-7; no clear D gene. CDR1 and CDR2 from the germline V gene are MDHEN and SYDVKM. The CDR3 length is 13 residues. The V and J ends lost 7 bases and 2 bases respectively, with 12 bases between them. The CDR3: CASKTGSTYEQYF. CDR3 in DNA: TGTGCCAGCAAGACCGGGTCCACCTACGAGCAGTACTTC. Combining the CDR3 with reference TRBV28 and TRBJ2-7 gives the whole variable domain DVKVTQSSRYLVKRTGEKVFLECVQDMDHENMFWYRQDPGLGLRLIYFSYDVKMKEKGDIPEGYSVSREKKERFSLILESASTNQTSMYLCASKTGSTYEQYFGPGTRLTVT.

The J gene is TRBJ1-1, the V gene TRBV28; 8 bases are shared with TRBD1. The CDR3 contains 13 residues. Germline V gene data show CDR1 as MDHEN and CDR2 as SYDVKM. J was trimmed by 6 bases and V by 4 bases; bases with no gene match: 4. For the CDR3, the DNA is TGTGCCAGCAGTTCAGGACAGGGTCCTGAAGCTTTCTTT. It encodes CASSSGQGPEAFF. Complete variable domain (other parts from reference TRBV28 and TRBJ1-1): DVKVTQSSRYLVKRTGEKVFLECVQDMDHENMFWYRQDPGLGLRLIYFSYDVKMKEKGDIPEGYSVSREKKERFSLILESASTNQTSMYLCASSSGQGPEAFFGQGTRLTVV.

V is TRBV24-1 and J is TRBJ2-1, with 11 bases that match TRBD2. The CDR3 consists of 17 residues. V shed 3 bases, J shed 10 bases, and the junction held 13 bases outside the gene matches. Germline assignment: CDR1 KGHDR and CDR2 SFDVKD. The CDR3 DNA follows: TGTGCCACCAGTGATCCCCTACTAGCGGGGGCCGGTGGAGAGCAGTTCTTC. It specifies CATSDPLLAGAGGEQFF.

The chain joins TRBV19 to TRBJ1-1, with D possibly TRBD1 on 5 matching bases. The V end lost 5 bases, the J end lost 4 bases, and 14 bases lay between the germline ends. Germline V gene data show CDR1 as LNHDA and CDR2 as SQIVND (reference sequence). The CDR3 consists of 14 residues. The CDR3 bases are TGTGCCAGTAGTCCTCGCGACAGTAGCACTGAAGCTTTCTTT. This encodes CASSPRDSSTEAFF.

This clone has a handful of counts. The chain recombines TRBV30 with TRBJ1-1; no clear D gene. There are 14 residues in the CDR3. The germline gives CDR1 GTSNPN, CDR2 SVGIG (reference sequence). The ends were cut back, 0 bases at V and 4 bases at J, with 12 bases in the middle. This CDR3 reads CAWSVSRGITEAFF. CDR3 DNA: TGTGCCTGGAGTGTAAGCCGGGGTATCACTGAAGCTTTCTTT.

In this sample, this clone turned up a few times. V gene TRBV6-5 combines with J gene TRBJ2-4; D uncertain. The CDR3 length is 14 residues. V was shortened by 6 bases and J by 0 bases, with 9 bases between the two germline ends. Looked up from germline, CDR1 is MNHEY and CDR2 is SVGAGI. CDR3 amino acids: CASSERLAKNIQYF. The CDR3 nucleotides read TGTGCCAGCAGCGAGAGGTTAGCCAAAAACATTCAGTACTTC.

V and J are TRBV27 and TRBJ1-3, with D possibly matching TRBD1 (5 bases). There are 17 residues in the CDR3. Germline values: CDR1 MNHEY, CDR2 SMNVEV (reference sequence). The V end lost 2 bases, the J end lost 0 bases, and 14 bases lay between the germline ends. The CDR3 reads CASSLRPDTISGNTIYF. In DNA form, the CDR3 reads TGTGCCAGCAGTTTACGTCCGGACACCATCTCTGGAAACACCATATATTTT.

The V call is TRBV6-4, the J call TRBJ2-1; 10 positions match TRBD1. The CDR3 consists of 16 residues. V lost 0 bases, J lost 4 bases, and 3 bases stayed unmatched. CDR1 is MRHNA and CDR2 is SNTAGT in the germline V gene. The DNA of the CDR3 is TGTGCCAGCAGTGACTCGGACAGGGGGGATTACAATGAGCAGTTCTTC. This gives the protein CASSDSDRGDYNEQFF.

The rearrangement links TRBV6-6 to TRBJ2-7; D is undetermined. Looked up from germline, CDR1 is MNHNY and CDR2 is SVGAGI (reference sequence). The CDR3 spans 13 residues. Trimming left V 6 bases short and J 3 bases short, with 12 bases between. The CDR3 sequence: CASRKTAFYEQYF. DNA for the CDR3: TGTGCCAGCAGGAAAACAGCCTTCTACGAGCAGTACTTC.

The chain is built from TRBV7-3 and TRBJ2-2; no clear D. The ends were cut back, 5 bases at V and 1 base at J, with 14 bases in the middle. This CDR3 comprises 16 residues. Germline values: CDR1 SGHTA, CDR2 FQGTGA. This CDR3 is CASSLTPLWNTGELFF. The DNA of the CDR3 is TGTGCCAGCAGCCTGACACCTCTTTGGAACACCGGGGAGCTGTTTTTT.

This chain connects TRBV19 to TRBJ2-1; D possibly corresponds to TRBD1 (6 bases). Trimming removed 4 bases from V and 6 bases from J, with 22 bases in between. From germline, CDR1 is LNHDA and CDR2 SQIVND (reference sequence). CDR3 length: 17 residues. The CDR3 sequence: CASSTDQTGRGRNEQFF. Written as DNA, the CDR3 is TGTGCCAGTAGTACCGATCAGACAGGCAGAGGACGCAATGAGCAGTTCTTC.

The chain is built from TRBV2 and TRBJ1-4; 8 bases map to TRBD1. The CDR3 totals 14 residues. Germline trimming cut 2 bases from V and 7 bases from J; bases unmatched to any gene: 3. The germline CDR1 and CDR2 sequences are SNHLY and FYNNEI. The CDR3 here is CASSERRGLEKLFF. The CDR3 nucleotides are TGTGCCAGCAGTGAACGCAGGGGGCTTGAAAAACTGTTTTTT. Combining the CDR3 with reference TRBV2 and TRBJ1-4 gives the whole variable domain EPEVTQTPSHQVTQMGQEVILRCVPISNHLYFYWYRQILGQKVEFLVSFYNNEISEKSEIFDDQFSVERPDGSNFTLKIRSTKLEDSAMYFCASSERRGLEKLFFGSGTQLSVL.

V usage is TRBV25-1 and J usage is TRBJ1-4, with D maybe TRBD1 (6 bases). Trimming removed 2 bases at V and 4 bases at J, with 11 bases between. Germline-derived CDR1 and CDR2 are MGHDK and SYGVNS. The CDR3 spans 15 residues. The CDR3 DNA reads TGTGCCAGCAGTGAAGACAGGCAAGTTAATGAAAAACTGTTTTTT. This sequence encodes CASSEDRQVNEKLFF.

The CDR3 DNA sequence: TGTGCCTGGAGCAGACAAGGGGCGATGAACACTGAAGCTTTCTTT. Protein sequence: CAWSRQGAMNTEAFF. The chain has TRBV30 and TRBJ1-1; TRBD1 might be the D (5 bases). This CDR3 comprises 15 residues. Germline CDR1 and CDR2: GTSNPN and SVGIG (reference sequence). Between the trimmed V and J ends, which lost 3 bases and 0 bases, there was a span of 14 bases. Together with reference TRBV30 and TRBJ1-1, the CDR3 gives the full variable domain: SQTIHQWPATLVQPVGSPLSLECTVEGTSNPNLYWYRQAAGRGLQLLFYSVGIGQISSEVPQNLSASRPQDRQFILSSKKLLLSDSGFYLCAWSRQGAMNTEAFFGQGTRLTVV.

This chain joins TRBV5-1 and TRBJ2-1, with 10 bases lining up with TRBD2. In germline, CDR1 is SGHRS, CDR2 YFSETQ. Trimming cost V 0 bases and J 4 bases; bases outside gene matches: 4. There are 16 residues in the CDR3. The CDR3 loop reads CASSLVPSGGYNEQFF. The CDR3 bases are TGCGCCAGCAGCTTGGTACCTAGCGGGGGTTACAATGAGCAGTTCTTC.

The J gene is TRBJ1-2, the V gene TRBV4-3; D remains unclear. Germline CDR1 and CDR2: LGHNA and YSLEER. Between the trimmed V and J ends, which lost 0 bases and 4 bases, there was a span of 9 bases. There are 14 residues in the CDR3. CDR3 protein: CASSQDPGTYGYTF. The CDR3, as DNA: TGCGCCAGCAGCCAAGACCCAGGAACCTATGGCTACACCTTC.

The rearrangement joins TRBV29-1 to TRBJ2-1, with TRBD1 identical over 7 bases. Germline V gene sequence: CDR1 SQVTM, CDR2 ANQGSEA. J lost 2 bases, V lost 0 bases, and 4 bases had no gene match. The CDR3 runs to 15 residues. CDR3 in amino acids: CSVEEPGTAYNEQFF. CDR3 nucleotide sequence: TGCAGCGTTGAAGAGCCAGGGACAGCCTACAATGAGCAGTTCTTC.

The chain recombines TRBV7-8 with TRBJ1-3; TRBD1 might be the D (6 bases). Trimming took 4 bases from V and 2 from J, leaving 15 bases between them. The CDR3 extends over 16 amino acids. The V gene's germline CDR1 is SGHVS and CDR2 FQNEAQ. The CDR3 DNA reads TGTGCCAGCAGCTCCCCCCCTTCAGGGGCTGGAAACACCATATATTTT. It codes for CASSSPPSGAGNTIYF.

The chain couples TRBV19 to TRBJ1-3, with D possibly TRBD1 on 5 matching bases. CDR1 is LNHDA and CDR2 is SQIVND in the germline V gene (reference sequence). This CDR3 contains 13 residues. Between the trimmed V and J ends, which lost 2 bases and 5 bases, there was a span of 7 bases. The CDR3 is CASSIQGRNTIYF. The CDR3 DNA follows: TGTGCCAGTAGTATACAGGGTAGAAACACCATATATTTT.

This rearrangement joins TRBV20-1 to TRBJ2-7; 7 positions agree with TRBD1. The V segment lost 3 bases and the J segment 4 bases; nucleotides outside the gene matches: 0. The CDR3 covers 11 residues. Germline values: CDR1 DFQATT, CDR2 SNEGSKA (reference sequence). CDR3 protein: CSARGQYEQYF. The CDR3 nucleotides are TGCAGTGCTAGGGGACAGTACGAGCAGTACTTC.

This chain uses TRBV7-2 with TRBJ1-2, with D unclear. Germline values: CDR1 SGHTA, CDR2 FQGNSA. CDR3 length: 13 residues. V lost 5 bases, J lost 3 bases, and 10 bases lay in between. CDR3 loop: CASSGLSYYGYTF. DNA for the CDR3: TGTGCCAGCAGCGGACTATCCTACTATGGCTACACCTTC.

This chain connects TRBV18 to TRBJ2-1, with a possible D match to TRBD2 (7 bases). The germline CDR1 and CDR2 sequences are KGHSH and LQKENI. Trimming stripped 3 bases from V and 8 bases from J, with 17 bases between. The length of the CDR3 is 15 residues. The CDR3 DNA follows: TGTGCCAGCTCACCCCAAAACAGGGAGGGCGATGAGCAGTTCTTC. Translation: CASSPQNREGDEQFF. The complete variable domain, with remaining parts taken from reference TRBV18 and TRBJ2-1, reads NAGVMQNPRHLVRRRGQEARLRCSPMKGHSHVYWYRQLPEEGLKFMVYLQKENIIDESGMPKERFSAEFPKEGPSILRIQQVVRGDSAAYFCASSPQNREGDEQFFGPGTRLTVL.

This chain joins TRBV6-1 and TRBJ1-6; D is possibly TRBD1 (5 bases). The CDR3 loop spans 16 amino acids. Trimming shortened V by 3 bases and J by 4 bases, and 13 bases separated the two germline ends. From germline, CDR1 is MNHNS and CDR2 SASEGT. The DNA for the CDR3 is TGTGCCAGCAGTGAGACCGGACAACCGTATAATTCACCCCTCCACTTT. It specifies CASSETGQPYNSPLHF.